The next 12 T cell receptor beta chains were all read from a single sample in a study of tumor and adjacent non-tumor tissue in lung cancer. RNA was extracted from bulk tissue without any cell sorting. The library came from three nested PCR rounds adapted from ARM-PCR protocols. TCRdb used MiXCR to reprocess the multiplex PCR reads, holding one entry per CDR3 protein. The sample consists of about 70,000 distinct CDR3 sequences, around 78% of them appearing once. The sequenced sample consisted of lung tumor tissue. The source is a man aged 55 to 70 with non-small cell lung cancer.

The rearrangement links TRBV20-1 to TRBJ1-6; TRBD1 might be the D (5 bases). CDR1 and CDR2 (germline): DFQATT, SNEGSKA (reference sequence). The CDR3 runs to 14 residues. V was clipped by 5 bases and J by 8 bases, with 16 bases between them. CDR3 in amino acids: CSADPGLQDSPLHF. As DNA, the CDR3 is TGCAGTGCTGACCCGGGACTTCAAGATTCACCCCTCCACTTT.

A remark on this clonotype: One end of the junction is discordant with germline, which a read error may explain. The rearrangement joins TRBV5-1 to TRBJ2-3, with 7 positions matching TRBD1. CDR3 size: 15 residues. Germline V lookup: CDR1 SGHRS, CDR2 YFSETQ. The CDR3 DNA follows: TGTGCCAGCAGCCTCTGGGACAGCGGCACAGATACGCAGTATTTT. Its protein product is CASSLWDSGTDTQYF.

This clonotype was observed a single time. This may stem from a read error, because a much larger clone lies one nucleotide away. The chain uses TRBV14 and TRBJ1-6; the D is unclear. The CDR3 has 15 amino acids. Germline V gene sequence: CDR1 SGHDN, CDR2 FVKESK. V lost 0 bases to trimming and J lost 5 bases, with 8 bases between them. This CDR3 is CASSQDIQDNSPLHF. The CDR3 DNA follows: TGTGCCAGCAGCCAAGATATCCAGGATAATTCACCCCTCCACTTT.

This clonotype was picked up a small number of times. J is TRBJ1-5 and V is TRBV19; D unresolved. The CDR3 has 13 amino acids. The V end lost 7 bases, the J end lost 9 bases, and 16 bases lay between the germline ends. Germline CDR1 and CDR2: LNHDA and SQIVND (reference sequence). CDR3 nucleotides: TGTGCCAGTATGCCCGAGGGTGGTCTGCCCCAGCATTTT. This codes for CASMPEGGLPQHF.

The chain has TRBV20-1 and TRBJ2-7, with D possibly matching TRBD1 (5 bases). The CDR3 runs 16 residues. V lost 4 bases, J lost 5 bases, and 24 bases lay in between. Germline V gene sequence: CDR1 DFQATT, CDR2 SNEGSKA (reference sequence). CDR3 DNA: TGCAGTGCTACCTCACTCTGGGGCAGTGGTTGGGACGAGCAGTACTTC. As protein: CSATSLWGSGWDEQYF.

A word on this clonotype: At one of its ends the junction is not consistent with the germline gene, which may arise from a read error. The chain has TRBV20-1 and TRBJ2-7; TRBD1 matches at 7 bases. CDR3 length equals 14 residues. Germline V lookup: CDR1 DFQATT, CDR2 SNEGSKA (reference sequence). This chain's CDR3 is CSAILVTGKYEQYF. The DNA of the CDR3 is TGTAGTGCTATCCTCGTGACAGGGAAGTACGAGCAGTACTTC.

This clonotype was seen a single time. One junction end disagrees with the germline gene, perhaps due to a read error. The chain uses TRBV5-1 and TRBJ1-2, with 9 positions matching TRBD1. This CDR3 has 15 amino acids. Germline V lookup: CDR1 SGHRS, CDR2 YFSETQ. CDR3 amino acids: CASSYKQGATLLYTF. The CDR3 bases are TGTGCCAGCAGCTACAAACAGGGGGCAACACTACTATACACGTTC.

This chain connects TRBV6-2 or TRBV6-3 to TRBJ2-2; no definite D call. Per the germline V gene, CDR1 is MNHEY and CDR2 is SVGEGT. V lost 5 bases and J lost 2, with 12 bases in between. The CDR3 loop spans 15 amino acids. The CDR3 here is CASSPIVRNTGELFF. CDR3 in DNA: TGTGCCAGCAGTCCAATCGTGAGAAACACCGGGGAGCTGTTTTTT.

V gene TRBV29-1 combines with J gene TRBJ1-3; D possibly corresponds to TRBD1 (5 bases). Per germline, CDR1 SQVTM and CDR2 ANQGSEA. The CDR3 contains 18 residues. The CDR3 nucleotides are TGCAGGGGATCGACCGGGACGGAAGGCACCTTGGCTGGAAACACCATATATTTT. Translated: CRGSTGTEGTLAGNTIYF.

This clonotype has only a few counts. A much more abundant neighbour one base away suggests this may be a read error. The chain links TRBV5-4 to TRBJ2-6; 8 positions match TRBD1. The CDR3 runs 17 residues. Germline V CDR1 and CDR2: SGHNT, YYREEE (reference sequence). CDR3 amino acids: CATGGTGRLSVANVLTF. The CDR3 DNA sequence: TGTGCCACCGGAGGGACAGGCCGACTGTCTGTGGCCAACGTCCTGACTTTC. Based on the CDR3 plus reference TRBV5-4 and TRBJ2-6, the full variable domain is ETGVTQSPTHLIKTRGQQVTLRCSSQSGHNTVSWYQQALGQGPQFIFQYYREEENGRGNFPPRFSGLQFPNYSSELNVNALELDDSALYLCATGGTGRLSVANVLTFGAGSRLTVL.

The chain employs TRBV20-1 and TRBJ2-3; TRBD2 matches at 7 bases. V lost 4 bases, J lost 2 bases, and 6 bases stayed unmatched. The CDR3 totals 14 residues. CDR1 DFQATT and CDR2 SNEGSKA come from the germline V gene (reference sequence). For the CDR3, the DNA is TGCAGTGCTAACACTAGCGCATACACAGATACGCAGTATTTT. Protein product: CSANTSAYTDTQYF.

This chain links TRBV11-3 with TRBJ2-5, with 7 bases fitting TRBD2. V was pared by 5 bases and J by 9 bases, with 15 bases of the junction left unmatched. Germline values: CDR1 SGHNT, CDR2 YENEEA. This CDR3 is 15 amino acids long. The chain's CDR3 is CASSPGLGEEEAQYF. CDR3 nucleotide sequence: TGTGCCAGCAGCCCAGGACTAGGGGAGGAGGAGGCCCAGTACTTC.